This entry is about one TCR beta chain. This receptor's antigen is unknown. Base qualities are not recorded, but no much larger clone differs from it by a single base. This record belongs to a study of shared clonotypes between healthy human individuals (TCRdb year 2020). Regarding the research as a whole: The cohort comprised two women and a few men aged 18 to 49 years. For each donor, CD4 naive and CD4 memory were each run on three plates, CD8 naive on two plates, and CD8 memory on one plate. To estimate repertoire size and how much clonotypes are shared between individuals, the study performed deep sequencing of blood TCR repertoires from 4 to 6 healthy adults. To increase sequencing depth and limit assay-specific biases, TCR repertoire library preparation and sequencing were carried out by different laboratories using diverse techniques. Leukapheresis yielded between about 0.9 and 9 billion PBMCs per donor.

In the germline V gene, CDR1 corresponds to SGHDN and CDR2 to FVKESK. V is reduced by 0 bases and J by 5 bases, leaving a spacing of 13 bases between them. Counted from cysteine to phenylalanine, this CDR3 has 15 amino acids. The only DNA kept is the CDR3, 45 bases in frame from the first base. Using the deep immunoSEQ assay, TCR CDR3 regions were amplified from genomic DNA by multiplex PCR. Extracted genomic DNA from each cell subset was distributed evenly across all wells of several immunoSEQ 96-well plates, and each plate was treated as a replicate. For sorted subsets, about 200 ng genomic DNA, equal to tens of thousands of T cell genomes, was loaded into each replicate PCR. The purified libraries were quantified using a Qubit 3.0 fluorometer, sized with a Bioanalyzer 2100, and then quantified again using the KAPA Library Quantification kit. Each immunoSEQ 96-well plate was sequenced on its own single-read 150-cycle Illumina NextSeq 550 flow cell. On the authors' methods: Because the immunoSEQ output included only junctional sequences and no quality scores, the filtering could not be the same as the filtering used for full-length reads. To assign V/J genes and CDR3, sequences were annotated against IMGT germline references using PyIR, a Python wrapper for IgBLAST v1.9. Any read was removed if the V/J assignment was weak (E-value above 1e-6), the CDR3 was missing, or the read contained stop codons, out-of-frame junctions, or ambiguous translated residues. V3J clonotypes were defined as sequences sharing an identical inferred V gene, J gene, and CDR3 amino acid sequence. Percentage overlap between repertoires was computed as shared unique clonotypes divided by the size of the smaller repertoire. RTK rarefaction, the Chao1 estimator, and Recon v2.1 estimates of unobserved clonotypes were used to assess repertoire richness. OLGA was used to compute generation probabilities for all TCRbeta clonotypes that the gDNA method yielded from a few donors. In its TCRdb copy, this immuneACCESS table keeps in-frame sequences only and misses some clones. Where compared with another copy, unresolved V genes explain less than half of these, and the others have no known cause. D and trimming come from the DNA, and the V and J calls and clone size come from that table. Recorded for this sample are roughly 2 million clones; more than 90% of them occurred a single time. In total, the top ten clones hold around 0.13% of the sample.

Results the study describes overall, beyond this receptor: Because the study included only a small number of donors, the genetic and exposure-history diversity represented was limited. Estimated clonotype richness was generally larger for naive than for memory subsets. Incomplete sequencing was indicated by rarefaction of sorted-subset datasets, despite the large sequencing depth. Only blood was sampled, and tissue TCR repertoires likely differ from those in blood. Higher generation probabilities were observed for clonotypes shared by all four sorted-subset donors than for non-shared clonotypes. Across several donors, roughly 5.1% of naive CD4, over 3% of naive CD8, approximately 2.5% of memory CD4, and 0.4% of memory CD8 clonotypes were shared. Pairwise subsampling led to the expectation that sequencing depth would affect the degree of clonotype sharing among donors.

Donors were healthy HIV-negative adults with no recently reported acute infections or vaccinations. Only Caucasian adults living in Nashville, Tennessee, USA were represented among the donors. CD4+ T cells were enriched by magnetic negative selection, after which naive cells were positively selected on CD45RA and the negative fraction was taken as the memory subset. Blood was collected by leukapheresis, and PBMCs were isolated by Ficoll-Histopaque density gradient centrifugation and then cryopreserved in liquid nitrogen vapor phase. Purity and quantity of every magnetically sorted T cell population were checked by analytical flow cytometry. Genomic DNA was isolated from each sorted fraction and quantified by UV absorbance on a Nanodrop 2000c.

This sequence originates from a man aged 18 to 29 in good health. Sequencing was carried out using naive CD4+ T cells sorted from blood. This sample's cell subset or site label indicates: CD45RA+ positively selected. This sequence uses TRBV14 and TRBJ1-2; the D region possibly corresponds to TRBD1 (5 bases align). The CDR3 reads as follows: CASSQDLRGVYGYTF. The nucleotides read TGTGCCAGCAGCCAAGATTTAAGGGGTGTTTATGGCTACACCTTC.